This is a list of T cell receptor beta chains from one sample in a study of blood T cells in healthy people across ages. In TCRdb, the 5' RACE reads were re-called with MiXCR into one record per CDR3 protein. The sample yields about 650,000 distinct CDR3 sequences, less than 40% seen once. The sequencing input was blood. Receptors originate from a woman older than 75 in good health. The CDR3 runs from the conserved cysteine through the conserved F or W. Fields, in order: J gene, V gene, clone size, D gene, CDR3 DNA, CDR3 protein. D genes are given only for firm matches. The listing skips clone size in some rows; elsewhere it reads once, few, many or a size class.

>TRBJ2-6|TRBV5-4|NA|TRBD1
TGTGCCAGCAGCCAGTACGACAGGGGAAGCTCTGGGGCCAACGTCCTGACTTTC
CASSQYDRGSSGANVLTF
>TRBJ2-1|TRBV5-1|many|NA
TGCGCCAGCAGCTTGCTCCAGTACAATGAGCAGTTCTTC
CASSLLQYNEQFF
>TRBJ2-1|TRBV7-2|few|TRBD2
TGTGCCAGCAGTTGGACTAGCGGGGGAAGGAATGAGCAGTTCTTC
CASSWTSGGRNEQFF
>TRBJ2-7|TRBV6-1|many|TRBD1
TGTGCCAGCAGATCCGCCGGGACAGGGCGCTACGAGCAGTACTTC
CASRSAGTGRYEQYF
>TRBJ2-3|TRBV7-3|many|TRBD2
TGTGCCAGCAGCCCCCGACTAGCGGGGACTACAGATACGCAGTATTTT
CASSPRLAGTTDTQYF
>TRBJ2-5|TRBV7-3|many|NA
TGTGCCAGCAGCTCCGGGAGACAAGAGACCCAGTACTTC
CASSSGRQETQYF
>TRBJ2-3|TRBV11-1|many|TRBD1
TGTGCCAGCAGCTCCCCCGGTAGTGGGACAGCTACAGATACGCAGTATTTT
CASSSPGSGTATDTQYF
>TRBJ1-6|TRBV14|NA|NA
TGTGCCAGCAGCCAAGAGTCTCGGGGTTCACCCCTCCACTTT
CASSQESRGSPLHF
>TRBJ1-6|TRBV6-6|few|TRBD1
TGTGCCAGCAGTTACTCGAAAGGGGGCACGGAAAATTCACCCCTCCACTTT
CASSYSKGGTENSPLHF
>TRBJ2-7|TRBV20-1|NA|NA
TGCAGTGCTAGAGGTCCCAGGGGTTTCTACGAGCAGTACTTC
CSARGPRGFYEQYF
>TRBJ2-1|TRBV12-3/TRBV12-4|NA|NA
TGTGCCAGCAGGTTGTTATCTAGGGACAATGAGCAGTTCTTC
CASRLLSRDNEQFF
>TRBJ2-2|TRBV3-1|NA|NA
TGTGCCAGCAGCCAACACGGGGGAAACACCGGGGAGCTGTTTTTT
CASSQHGGNTGELFF
>TRBJ2-5|TRBV5-1|many|NA
TGCGCCAGCACGAAAGGGGGGCGAGAGACCCAGTACTTC
CASTKGGRETQYF
>TRBJ2-1|TRBV29-1|once|TRBD2
TGCGGACACTCTAGCGGGAGTATAGGTGAGCAGTTCTTC
CGHSSGSIGEQFF
>TRBJ2-5|TRBV20-1|NA|NA
TGCAGTGCCGCCCCCCGTGAGGGTGGCAGGGAGACCCAGTACTTC
CSAAPREGGRETQYF
>TRBJ2-5|TRBV5-1|many|NA
TGCGCCAGCAGGCCTGGTTTGGCTGGGGTCCCCCATAAAGAGACCCAGTACTTC
CASRPGLAGVPHKETQYF
>TRBJ1-6|TRBV20-1|many|NA
TGCAGTGCTAGAGGGAACAATGCCCTCCACTTT
CSARGNNALHF
>TRBJ2-5|TRBV29-1|many|NA
TGCAGCGTTGAAGTATTAGTCCAAGAGACCCAGTACTTC
CSVEVLVQETQYF
>TRBJ1-4|TRBV3-1|NA|NA
TGTGCCAGCAGCCCCGGGAGTGCAACTAATGAAAAACGGTTTTTT
CASSPGSATNEKRFF
>TRBJ2-1|TRBV4-2|few|TRBD2
TGTGCCAGCAGCCACGGGACTACACAAGAGACCCAGTTCTTC
CASSHGTTQETQFF
>TRBJ2-3|TRBV11-3|many|NA
TGTGCCAGCAGCCGCGGGGATATGGGCGCAGATACGCAGTATTTT
CASSRGDMGADTQYF
>TRBJ1-1|TRBV3-1|few|TRBD1
TGTGCCAGCAGCCAGGCGACAGGGGTTGGCACTGAAGCTTTCTTT
CASSQATGVGTEAFF
>TRBJ2-4|TRBV5-1|many|NA
TGCGCCAGCAGCTTGGAACAGTCTTTAGCCAAAAACATTCAGTACTTC
CASSLEQSLAKNIQYF
>TRBJ2-7|TRBV7-2|NA|NA
TGTGCCAGCAGCTTAGCGAGTGGGAAGGAGTACTTC
CASSLASGKEYF
>TRBJ2-1|TRBV28|many|TRBD2
TGTGCCAGCAGTACAACTAGCGGGGGGCGCTACAATGAGCAGTTCTTC
CASSTTSGGRYNEQFF
>TRBJ2-7|TRBV7-2|NA|NA
TGTGCCAGCAGGCTAGACTCCTACGAGCAGTACTTC
CASRLDSYEQYF
>TRBJ2-7|TRBV5-6|NA|NA
TGTGCCAGCAGCTCCCGGGCTAGTGTCGTTTTGCACGAGCAGTACTTC
CASSSRASVVLHEQYF
>TRBJ2-1|TRBV28|many|NA
TGTGCCAGCAGTTGGGGAAATGAGCAGTTCTTC
CASSWGNEQFF
>TRBJ2-2|TRBV15|NA|NA
TGTGCCACCCTAACTAGCTCCGGGGAGCTGTTTTTT
CATLTSSGELFF
>TRBJ2-7|TRBV20-1|NA|NA
TGCAGTGCTAGAGCTAATTGGGACGAGCAGTACTTC
CSARANWDEQYF
>TRBJ1-5|TRBV10-3|NA|NA
TGTGCCATCAGTGACTCGGACACCGAACATCAGCCCCAGCATTTT
CAISDSDTEHQPQHF
>TRBJ1-1|TRBV5-1|NA|NA
TGCGCCAGCAGCTTGGAAGCCCAGACTGAAGCTTTCTTT
CASSLEAQTEAFF
>TRBJ2-7|TRBV6-1|many|NA
TGTGCCAGCAGTGAAACTGTCCAGGGATGGTACGAGCAGTACTTC
CASSETVQGWYEQYF
>TRBJ2-7|TRBV5-1|NA|NA
TGCGCCAGCAGCTTGGCCGGAACTGACTACAATGAGCAGTACTTC
CASSLAGTDYNEQYF
>TRBJ2-1|TRBV20-1|NA|NA
TGCAGTGCTAGTGACAGGACTAGCTCCTACAATGAGCAGTTCTTC
CSASDRTSSYNEQFF
>TRBJ2-3|TRBV7-2|many|TRBD1
TGTGCCAGCAGCTCGACAGGGGGCGAATCTGATACGCAGTATTTT
CASSSTGGESDTQYF
>TRBJ2-5|TRBV7-2|many|TRBD2
TGTGCCAGCAGCGGGGGGGGATCACAAGAGACCCAGTACTTC
CASSGGGSQETQYF
>TRBJ2-5|TRBV30|many|TRBD1
TGTGCCTGGAGCCCGGGACAGCCACACCAAGAGACCCAGTACTTC
CAWSPGQPHQETQYF
>TRBJ2-1|TRBV5-1|many|NA
TGCGCCAGCAGCTCGGGACTTCCCGTGGGCTCCTACAATGAGCAGTTCTTC
CASSSGLPVGSYNEQFF
>TRBJ1-4|TRBV6-5|NA|NA
TGTGCCAGCAGCAGGGACGCCGGTTCTGGGGAAAAACTGTTTTTT
CASSRDAGSGEKLFF
>TRBJ2-1|TRBV3-1|NA|NA
TGTGCCAGCAGCCAAGATCACAGAAACCAAGAGACCCAGTTCTTC
CASSQDHRNQETQFF
>TRBJ1-3|TRBV30|many|NA
TGTGCCTGGAGTGTTGCCCGCGGAAACACCATATATTTT
CAWSVARGNTIYF
>TRBJ1-2|TRBV7-2|NA|NA
TGTGCCAGCAGCAATCCCGGAGGTGTCAGGGGCCTTGGCTACACCTTC
CASSNPGGVRGLGYTF
>TRBJ1-1|TRBV29-1|many|NA
TGCAGCGTTGAACCCACAGGGACTGAAGCTTTCTTT
CSVEPTGTEAFF
>TRBJ2-7|TRBV20-1|NA|NA
TGCAGTGCTCCCTCAATGGGCGGTTACGAGCAGTACTTC
CSAPSMGGYEQYF
>TRBJ1-2|TRBV12-3/TRBV12-4|NA|TRBD1
TGTGCCAGCAGTCCAGGGGGCGGTTTTTCCCTCTATGGCTACACCTTC
CASSPGGGFSLYGYTF
>TRBJ1-1|TRBV27|few|NA
TGTGCCAGCAGTTTATGGGAATCGGCGAACACTGAAGCTTTCTTT
CASSLWESANTEAFF
>TRBJ1-1|TRBV4-2|NA|NA
TGTGCCAGCAGCCAAGAACGGGTGAACACTGAAGCTTTCTTT
CASSQERVNTEAFF
>TRBJ1-1|TRBV7-6|many|NA
TGTGCCAGCAGCCTCTGGACACCTGAAGCTTTCTTT
CASSLWTPEAFF
>TRBJ2-1|TRBV6-6|NA|NA
TGTGCCAGCAGGCCCGGCAGGGGAGGGAATGAGCAGTTCTTC
CASRPGRGGNEQFF
>TRBJ2-1|TRBV20-1|many|TRBD2
TGCAGTGCTCGACTAGCGGGGGCCAGGCACAATGAGCAGTTCTTC
CSARLAGARHNEQFF
>TRBJ2-1|TRBV7-9|many|TRBD1
TGTGCCAGCAGCTCGTTGACAGGGAGTACCTACAATGAGCAGTTCTTC
CASSSLTGSTYNEQFF
>TRBJ1-2|TRBV29-1|NA|TRBD1
TGCAGCGTTGAAGACGGACAGGGGTCGACCTTC
CSVEDGQGSTF
>TRBJ2-7|TRBV7-8|NA|NA
TGTGCCAGCAGCTTAGCGGCCCAGGGGCTTGTCTACGAGCAGTACTTC
CASSLAAQGLVYEQYF
>TRBJ2-7|TRBV12-3/TRBV12-4|NA|TRBD2
TGTGCCAGCAGGCTAGCGGGAGATAGGCCCTACGAGCAGTACTTC
CASRLAGDRPYEQYF
>TRBJ2-5|TRBV14|many|NA
TGTGCCAGCAGCGCTCGGGACGGACAAGAGACCCAGTACTTC
CASSARDGQETQYF
>TRBJ2-1|TRBV7-3|NA|TRBD1
TGTGTCAGCAGCTTGAGGATGGGGCTGACAGGGATAAATGAGCAGTTCTTC
CVSSLRMGLTGINEQFF
>TRBJ2-1|TRBV4-3|few|NA
TGCGCCAGCAGCCAAGATCCAGCGGCCTCCTACAATGAGCAGTTCTTC
CASSQDPAASYNEQFF
>TRBJ2-2|TRBV6-6|many|NA
TGTGCCAGCAGTTACTCACCCGACACCGGGGAGCTGTTTTTT
CASSYSPDTGELFF